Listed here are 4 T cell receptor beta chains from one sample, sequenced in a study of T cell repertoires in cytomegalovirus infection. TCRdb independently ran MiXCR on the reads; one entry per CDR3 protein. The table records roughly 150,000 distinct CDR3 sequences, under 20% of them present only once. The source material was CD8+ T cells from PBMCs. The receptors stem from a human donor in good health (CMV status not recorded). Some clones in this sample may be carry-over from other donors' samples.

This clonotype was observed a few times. The CDR3 bases are TGTGCCACCAGCAGGGAAACAGGGGATATTTCCTACGAGCAGTACTTC. It translates to CATSRETGDISYEQYF. This chain joins TRBV15 and TRBJ2-7; 7 bases fit TRBD1. From germline, CDR1 is LNHNV and CDR2 YYDKDF (reference sequence). CDR3 length: 16 amino acids. The J segment lost 1 base and the V segment lost 3 bases, leaving 9 bases of the junction unmatched.

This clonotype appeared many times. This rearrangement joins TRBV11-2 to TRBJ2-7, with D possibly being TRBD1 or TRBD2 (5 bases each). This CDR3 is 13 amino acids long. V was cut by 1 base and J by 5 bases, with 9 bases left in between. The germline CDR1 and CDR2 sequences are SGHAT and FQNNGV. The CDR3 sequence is CASSLVGRDEQYF. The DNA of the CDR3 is TGTGCCAGCAGCTTAGTGGGACGTGACGAGCAGTACTTC.

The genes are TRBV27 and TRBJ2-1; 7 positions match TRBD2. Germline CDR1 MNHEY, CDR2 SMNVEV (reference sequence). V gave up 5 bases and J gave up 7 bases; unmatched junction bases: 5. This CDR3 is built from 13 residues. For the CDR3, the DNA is TGTGCCAGCAGTATAGGGACTACGAATGAGCAGTTCTTC. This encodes CASSIGTTNEQFF.

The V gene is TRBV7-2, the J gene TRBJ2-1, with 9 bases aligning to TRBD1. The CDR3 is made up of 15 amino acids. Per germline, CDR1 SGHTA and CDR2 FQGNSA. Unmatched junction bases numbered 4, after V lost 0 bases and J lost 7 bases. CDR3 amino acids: CASSLAWDRVNEQFF. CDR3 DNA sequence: TGTGCCAGCAGCTTAGCGTGGGACAGGGTTAATGAGCAGTTCTTC.